The 18 T cell receptor beta chains below come from one sample, sequenced in a study of cytomegalovirus exposure and HLA in healthy donors. In the PCR, 60 Vbeta and 13 Jbeta primers were used. Sequencing used immunoSEQ multiplex PCR; TCRdb keeps in-frame clones, though not all of them. The sample has about 140,000 clones; over 75% are singletons. The sample taken for sequencing was PBMCs. These receptors were collected from a man in his forties or fifties in good health and CMV-seronegative.

This clone was seen a few times. The CDR3 protein is CASSGIWQDYNEQFF. The CDR3 DNA is TGTGCCAGCAGTGGAATTTGGCAGGACTACAATGAGCAGTTCTTC. The chain employs TRBV2 and TRBJ2-1; D unclear. The germline CDR1 and CDR2 sequences are SNHLY and FYNNEI. This CDR3 is built from 15 residues. The ends were cut back, 4 bases at V and 3 bases at J, with 13 bases in the middle.

This clone is a singleton in its sample. V usage is TRBV18 and J usage is TRBJ2-7, with 7 bases matching TRBD2. Looked up from germline, CDR1 is KGHSH and CDR2 is LQKENI. J gave up 0 bases and V 1 base, and 12 bases lay outside the gene matches. This CDR3 is built from 18 residues. This CDR3 is CASSPQGLAGGSSYEQYF. Here the CDR3 DNA reads TGTGCCAGCTCACCACAGGGATTAGCGGGTGGGAGCTCCTACGAGCAGTACTTC.

The chain joins TRBV5-5 to TRBJ2-5; 9 bases fit TRBD1. The CDR3 is made up of 18 amino acids. Per germline, CDR1 SGHKS and CDR2 YYEKEE (reference sequence). J gave up 4 bases and V 3 bases, and 16 bases lay outside the gene matches. The chain's CDR3 is CASSSLYWGTGIAETQYF. CDR3 sequence (DNA): TGTGCCAGCAGCTCCCTATATTGGGGGACAGGGATCGCAGAGACCCAGTACTTC. The variable domain in full, completed from reference TRBV5-5 and TRBJ2-5, reads DAGVTQSPTHLIKTRGQQVTLRCSPISGHKSVSWYQQVLGQGPQFIFQYYEKEERGRGNFPDRFSARQFPNYSSELNVNALLLGDSALYLCASSSLYWGTGIAETQYFGPGTRLLVL.

The rearrangement links TRBV28 to TRBJ2-5; D is possibly TRBD2 (7 bases). Trimming left V 7 bases short and J 11 bases short, with 20 bases between. CDR1 and CDR2 from the germline V gene are MDHEN and SYDVKM. The CDR3 sequence is 13 residues long. CDR3: CASTLMGAGEQYF. CDR3 DNA: TGTGCCAGCACCCTTATGGGGGCGGGGGAGCAGTACTTC.

This sequence joins TRBV7-3 and TRBJ2-5; 7 nucleotides align to TRBD1. The germline gives CDR1 SGHTA, CDR2 FQGTGA. This CDR3 region has 14 residues. J lost 5 bases, V lost 5 bases, and 8 bases had no gene match. This chain's CDR3 is CASSTTGSRETQYF. DNA for the CDR3: TGTGCCAGCAGCACGACAGGGAGTAGGGAGACCCAGTACTTC.

The V and J genes are TRBV29-1 and TRBJ2-7, with 9 bases matching TRBD1. The CDR3 is made up of 13 amino acids. The V gene end was trimmed by 6 bases and the J gene end by 6 bases; junction bases not matched to a gene: 9. The germline V gene encodes CDR1 SQVTM and CDR2 ANQGSEA. The CDR3 DNA reads as TGCAGCGTCAAGACAGGGGGAGACCTCGAGCAGTACTTC. As protein: CSVKTGGDLEQYF.

The CDR3 region has the DNA TGTGCCAGCAGTTTAGCGGACAGGGTCAATCAGCCCCAGCATTTT. Protein sequence: CASSLADRVNQPQHF. The chain carries TRBV28 and TRBJ1-5; 8 nucleotides line up with TRBD1. The germline gives CDR1 MDHEN, CDR2 SYDVKM. The V gene end was trimmed by 2 bases and the J gene end by 3 bases; junction bases not matched to a gene: 3. The CDR3 is 15 residues long.

V is TRBV28 and J is TRBJ2-2; D may be TRBD1 (5 bases). The CDR3 has 14 amino acids. Trimming pared 6 bases from V and 1 base from J, leaving 9 bases between. CDR1 and CDR2 from the germline V gene are MDHEN and SYDVKM. The CDR3 coding sequence is TGTGCCAGCAGGTCAGACAGGAACACCGGGGAGCTGTTTTTT. Translating it yields CASRSDRNTGELFF.

This clone was seen a handful of times. This chain joins TRBV7-2 and TRBJ2-2; the match to TRBD2 covers 9 bases. The CDR3 is 15 residues long. V shed 1 base, J shed 4 bases, and the junction held 1 base outside the gene matches. The germline gives CDR1 SGHTA, CDR2 FQGNSA. Here the CDR3 reads CASSLGRGGTGELFF. DNA of the CDR3: TGTGCCAGCAGCTTAGGGCGGGGGGGCACCGGGGAGCTGTTTTTT.

The V call is TRBV19, the J call TRBJ2-7, with 8 bases that match TRBD1. The V segment lost 5 bases and the J segment 5 bases; nucleotides outside the gene matches: 8. This CDR3 comprises 14 residues. The germline V gene encodes CDR1 LNHDA and CDR2 SQIVND (reference sequence). CDR3 loop: CASSPHRGSDEQYF. CDR3 in DNA: TGTGCCAGTAGTCCGCACAGGGGGTCCGACGAGCAGTACTTC.

The rearrangement joins TRBV25-1 to TRBJ2-7, with 9 bases lining up with TRBD2. Trimming took 1 base from V and 2 from J; bases not matched to a gene: 3. The CDR3 contains 15 residues. CDR1 and CDR2 (germline): MGHDK, SYGVNS. The CDR3 loop is CASSEWPSGTYEQYF. The DNA for the CDR3 is TGTGCCAGCAGTGAATGGCCTAGCGGGACCTACGAGCAGTACTTC.

The rearrangement joins TRBV27 to TRBJ2-1; 9 bases are a match to TRBD2. Per germline, CDR1 MNHEY and CDR2 SMNVEV (reference sequence). This CDR3 is 15 amino acids long. V shed 3 bases and J 4 bases; nucleotides not matched to a gene: 4. The CDR3 is CASSLGTSPYNEQFF. The CDR3 region has the DNA TGTGCCAGCAGTTTGGGGACTAGCCCTTACAATGAGCAGTTCTTC.

This chain uses TRBV5-4 with TRBJ2-6, with TRBD1 identical over 8 bases. Germline assignment: CDR1 SGHNT and CDR2 YYREEE (reference sequence). There are 17 residues in the CDR3. Trimming removed 1 base from V and 2 bases from J; junction bases left unmatched: 5. The CDR3 DNA is TGTGCCAGCAGCTTGAAGGACAGGGTAGCTGGGGCCAACGTCCTGACTTTC. Its protein product is CASSLKDRVAGANVLTF.

The chain links TRBV10-2 to TRBJ2-7; no clear D. V was trimmed by 6 bases and J by 2 bases, leaving 11 bases between them. Germline CDR1 is WSHSY and CDR2 is SAAADI. The CDR3 is made up of 13 amino acids. This CDR3 is CASSLGWTYEQYF. The CDR3 nucleotides read TGCGCCAGCAGCCTCGGGTGGACCTACGAGCAGTACTTC.

This sequence joins TRBV7-9 and TRBJ1-2; perhaps TRBD1 as D (6 bases). V was pared by 2 bases and J by 3 bases, with 7 bases between. CDR1 SEHNR and CDR2 FQNEAQ come from the germline V gene (reference sequence). The CDR3 runs to 13 residues. Written as DNA, the CDR3 is TGTGCCAGCAGCTTACCAGGGGACTATGGCTACACCTTC. Protein product: CASSLPGDYGYTF.

This clone showed up just a few times. The chain recombines TRBV6-8 with TRBJ2-4; tentatively, D is TRBD1 (7 bases). The CDR3 has 18 amino acids. Deletions cut 0 bases from V and 5 bases from J, with 20 bases between. Germline lookup yields CDR1 MNHGY and CDR2 SAAAGT. CDR3 protein: CASSYSIGGGHGQNIQYF. The CDR3 coding sequence is TGTGCCAGCAGTTACTCGATTGGAGGGGGCCATGGCCAAAACATTCAGTACTTC.

In its sample, this clone was seen a few times. The chain is built from TRBV11-3 and TRBJ2-1; 11 bases are shared with TRBD2. The CDR3 runs to 18 residues. Unmatched junction bases numbered 13, after V lost 1 base and J lost 8 bases. The germline CDR1 and CDR2 sequences are SGHNT and YENEEA. CDR3: CASSLGLAGGGGGDEQFF. CDR3 nucleotides: TGTGCCAGCAGCTTAGGCCTAGCGGGGGGAGGGGGGGGCGATGAGCAGTTCTTC. Full variable domain (rest looked up from reference TRBV11-3 and TRBJ2-1): EAGVVQSPRYKIIEKKQPVAFWCNPISGHNTLYWYLQNLGQGPELLIRYENEEAVDDSQLPKDRFSAERLKGVDSTLKIQPAELGDSAVYLCASSLGLAGGGGGDEQFFGPGTRLTVL.

The chain joins TRBV21-1 to TRBJ1-5. TRBV21-1 represents a pseudogene. CDR3 length: 17 residues. In DNA, the CDR3 is TGTGCCAGCTCGCAAATGGAGGGCCCATATAGCAATCAGCCCCAGCATTTT. Translated, it gives CASSQMEGPYSNQPQHF.